This entry concerns a single T cell receptor beta chain. Its cognate antigen has yet to be identified. No base qualities exist here, and no much larger clone lies one base off it. Based on the germline V gene, the CDR1 and CDR2 sequences are SGHVS and FQNEAQ. Inclusive of the bounding cysteine and phenylalanine, the CDR3 is 14 residues long. Only CDR3 DNA remains: 42 bases, in frame from the first base. V is reduced by 4 bases and J by 3 bases, leaving a spacing of 12 bases between them. This record comes from a study of CD8+ T cells in alopecia areata (dated by TCRdb to the late 2010s). With regard to the full study: The treated patients took part in an open-label pilot trial in which moderate-to-severe alopecia areata was treated with oral tofacitinib at 5 to 10 mg twice daily. To study T cell clonal expansion in alopecia areata, the researchers applied high-throughput TCRbeta sequencing to both the C3H/HeJ mouse model and human patients. Patients on tofacitinib were biopsied at baseline and after 4 and 24 weeks of treatment, and several of the patients also had a later scalp biopsy. In humans, TCRbeta sequencing was performed on scalp tissue and on sorted CD4+ and CD8+ peripheral blood T cells from healthy controls and from patients with patchy or totalis/universalis alopecia areata. The RNA source kit depended on sample type: the PAXgene miRNA kit for fixed scalp, the miRNeasy kit for PBMCs, and the RNeasy kit for mouse skin. immunoSEQ multiplex PCR using 35 Vbeta forward primers and 13 Jbeta reverse primers was used to amplify TCRbeta CDR3 regions. Scalp clonality was compared among normal scalp (n=4), patchy alopecia areata scalp (n=8), and alopecia totalis/universalis scalp (n=8). Tofacitinib was given for 6 to 18 months, followed by 6 months of follow-up off drug to assess delayed response and recurrence. Points the paper makes about the study in general: Scalp TCR repertoire analysis is complicated because resident alphabeta T cells in normal human skin are also sequenced, whereas mouse skin is dominated by gammadelta T cells. Compared with normal scalp, lesional scalp, particularly in alopecia totalis/universalis, had higher clonality and more expanded CD8+ clones, which suggests antigenic drive. Shared TCR sequences between patients were less evident than in mice, which may be partly attributable to HLA diversity in the patient population.

Explained via the paper, the time point label denotes: baseline before oral tofacitinib. Lesional scalp punch biopsies and peripheral blood were obtained from alopecia areata patients. PBMCs were isolated by density centrifugation and stained for CD3, CD4 and CD8, after which CD4+ and CD8+ T cells were sorted on a FACSAria. Receptor amplification or capture employed the immunoSEQ multiplex PCR assay. For TCR sequencing, RNA was extracted from every sample and reverse transcribed into cDNA to serve as template. SuperScript III was used for first-strand cDNA synthesis, primed with a 2:1 mix of oligo-dT and random hexamers. A synthetic immune receptor repertoire was used to measure amplification bias, and any remaining bias was corrected computationally. The authors processed their data as follows. Raw reads were preprocessed for error removal, and CDR3 was defined according to IMGT conventions as running from the conserved cysteine to phenylalanine. Clonality was calculated as 1 minus Shannon entropy normalized by log2 of the number of productive unique TCRs. CD4 or CD8 identity of scalp clones was inferred by cross-referencing scalp TCRbeta sequences with sorted blood CD4 and CD8 repertoires. TCRdb carries this immuneACCESS record with in-frame sequences only. Its versions omit some clonotypes, under half of them owing to an unresolved V gene in the studies checked, with the rest unexplained. Clone size and V and J calls were adopted from that table, with D and trimming inferred from the DNA. The sample yields about 180,000 clones; about 63% were counted once. Together, the top ten hold approximately 14% of the sample.

The sequencing used CD4+ T cells sorted from blood, collected at week 0. The chain is made from TRBV7-8 and TRBJ1-2, with the D gene uncertain. The source is a human donor with alopecia areata. The DNA sequence reads TGTGCCAGCAGCTACCAAACAGAAGACTATGGCTACACCTTC. Translation gives CASSYQTEDYGYTF.